This is a list of T cell receptor beta chains from one sample in a study of neoadjuvant anti-PD-1 for oral cavity cancer. Assay: immunoSEQ multiplex PCR; the TCRdb copy retains only in-frame clones and omits some. Among about 72,000 clones listed, around four fifths were seen once. The sequenced sample was PBMCs, obtained before nivolumab (anti-PD-1) treatment. These receptors came from a person aged 35 to 85 with oral cavity squamous cell carcinoma. CDR3s include the opening cysteine and the closing phenylalanine or tryptophan. Each record gives: V gene, J gene, D gene, clone size, CDR3 length, CDR3 DNA, CDR3 protein. D genes are given only for firm matches. Size is omitted from some rows. Given values are once, few, many or a class for expanded clones.

TRBV2	TRBJ2-1	TRBD2	-	15	TGTGCCAGCAGTGTTAGCGGGGGGGAGTACAATGAGCAGTTCTTC	CASSVSGGEYNEQFF
TRBV7-2	TRBJ1-5	TRBD1	-	16	TGTGCCAGCAGCCATAACCACAGGGGGAGTGGGCAGCCCCAGCATTTT	CASSHNHRGSGQPQHF
TRBV15	TRBJ1-3	TRBD1	once	15	TGTGCCACCAGCAGAAGGACAGGGTCTGGAAACACCATATATTTT	CATSRRTGSGNTIYF
TRBV6-1	TRBJ2-3	-	-	16	TGTGCCAGCAGTGCTTCTAGGACTACTAGCACAGATACGCAGTATTTT	CASSASRTTSTDTQYF
TRBV11-2	TRBJ1-1	-	-	12	TGTGCCAGCAGGTTCGCAGGGACTGAAGCTTTCTTT	CASRFAGTEAFF
TRBV11-1	TRBJ2-7	-	-	15	TGTGCCAGCAGCTTTCTCCGGGTTTCCATTTACGAGCAGTACTTC	CASSFLRVSIYEQYF
TRBV5-6	TRBJ2-7	-	-	12	TGTGCCAGCAGCTTGGCAGCCTTCGAGCAGTACTTC	CASSLAAFEQYF
TRBV30	TRBJ1-2	-	-	14	TGTGCCTGGAGTGTACTGGGCTCAAATCGGGGCTACACCTTC	CAWSVLGSNRGYTF
TRBV13	TRBJ2-7	TRBD1	-	14	TGTGCCAGCAGCCAGACAGGGAGCCACTACGAGCAGTACTTC	CASSQTGSHYEQYF
TRBV5-1	TRBJ1-1	-	few	13	TGCGCCAGCAGCTGGATTGGGGGAGCTGAAGCTTTCTTT	CASSWIGGAEAFF
TRBV7-8	TRBJ1-5	-	-	16	TGTGCCAGCAGCCTGGGGTTAGGACTTACAATCCATCCCCAGCATTTT	CASSLGLGLTIHPQHF
TRBV28	TRBJ1-5	TRBD1	-	13	TGTGCCAGCAGGACAGGGGTTCGTCAGCCCCAGCATTTT	CASRTGVRQPQHF
TRBV5-1	TRBJ1-5	-	-	16	TGCGCCAGCAGCTTGTCAGGGCGAACGGGCAATCAGCCCCAGCATTTT	CASSLSGRTGNQPQHF
TRBV19	TRBJ1-2	-	-	14	TGTGCCAGTAGTCCCGGCTGGGGGCTGGGGGGCTACACCTTC	CASSPGWGLGGYTF
TRBV10-3	TRBJ1-2	-	-	14	TGTGCCATCAGTGATCAGACTGTCAACTATGGCTACACCTTC	CAISDQTVNYGYTF
TRBV7-6	TRBJ2-3	-	-	15	TGTGCCAGCAGCTTAGGCCCGGGACGCACAGATACGCAGTATTTT	CASSLGPGRTDTQYF
TRBV30	TRBJ2-3	-	-	14	TGTGCCTGGAATCAGCTGGCAAGCACAGATACGCAGTATTTT	CAWNQLASTDTQYF
TRBV11-3	TRBJ1-5	-	-	14	TGTGCCAGCACCGACCGGGGCGGGTATCAGCCCCAGCATTTT	CASTDRGGYQPQHF
TRBV5-4	TRBJ1-3	-	once	16	TGTGCCAGCAGCAGCTGGGGGCAGATCTCTGGAAACACCATATATTTT	CASSSWGQISGNTIYF
TRBV11-2	TRBJ1-1	-	-	14	TGTGCCAGCAGCTTTCCGGGGGTGAACACTGAAGCTTTCTTT	CASSFPGVNTEAFF
TRBV2	TRBJ2-3	-	-	14	TGTGCCAGCAGTGGGGGTATTGTCACAGATACGCAGTATTTT	CASSGGIVTDTQYF
TRBV5-1	TRBJ2-1	TRBD2	-	15	TGCGCCAGCAGCTTGGCTAGCGGACTACAAAGGGAGCAGTTCTTC	CASSLASGLQREQFF
TRBV5-1	TRBJ1-2	-	-	13	TGCGCCAGCAGCTCGGACGGCCTCTATGGCTACACCTTC	CASSSDGLYGYTF
TRBV27	TRBJ2-1	-	-	14	TGTGCCAGCAGTCCCGGTTCCTCCTACAATGAGCAGTTCTTC	CASSPGSSYNEQFF
TRBV18	TRBJ2-7	TRBD1	once	14	TGTGCCAGCTCACCAGGGACAGGGGACGGTGAGCAGTACTTC	CASSPGTGDGEQYF
TRBV2	TRBJ2-7	-	-	14	TGTGCCAGCAGTTCCTGGACGGAGTCCTACGAGCAGTACTTC	CASSSWTESYEQYF
TRBV18	TRBJ1-6	TRBD1	-	15	TGTGCCAGCTCACTTGGGACAGGGGTTTTTTCACCCCTCCACTTT	CASSLGTGVFSPLHF
TRBV7-3	TRBJ1-4	TRBD1	once	15	TGTGCCAGCAGCTTGACCGGACAGGGTAATGAAAAACTGTTTTTT	CASSLTGQGNEKLFF
TRBV19	TRBJ1-1	TRBD1	-	16	TGTGCCAGTAGTATGCGGACAGGGGCTATGAACACTGAAGCTTTCTTT	CASSMRTGAMNTEAFF
TRBV6-4	TRBJ2-3	TRBD1	-	15	TGTGCCAGCAGTGAAGGACAGGGGGCCACAGATACGCAGTATTTT	CASSEGQGATDTQYF
TRBV10-3	TRBJ1-5	-	-	15	TGTGCCATCAGTGAGTCAGGAGGGAGCAATCAGCCCCAGCATTTT	CAISESGGSNQPQHF
TRBV19	TRBJ2-7	TRBD2	-	16	TGTGCCAGTAGTCCCCGGACTAGCGGATCACGATACGAGCAGTACTTC	CASSPRTSGSRYEQYF
TRBV4-2	TRBJ2-7	TRBD2	-	16	TGTGCCAGCAGCCAGGGTTCCGGGACTAGTCACTACGAGCAGTACTTC	CASSQGSGTSHYEQYF
TRBV30	TRBJ1-1	-	-	14	TGTGCCTGGAGCCCCGAGGTTATGGGGGGTGAAGCTTTCTTT	CAWSPEVMGGEAFF
TRBV4-1	TRBJ2-1	TRBD2	-	16	TGCGCCAGCAGCCGCCCCACTAGCGGGTCCTACAATGAGCAGTTCTTC	CASSRPTSGSYNEQFF
TRBV7-6	TRBJ2-7	-	-	12	TGTGCCAGCAGCTTAGCCGGGGGCGAGCAGTACTTC	CASSLAGGEQYF
TRBV5-4	TRBJ2-1	TRBD2	-	16	TGTGCCAGCAGCGCGGTGGTGGGCGGGGGGAACAATGAGCAGTTCTTC	CASSAVVGGGNNEQFF
TRBV4-1	TRBJ2-7	-	-	14	TGCGCCAGCAGCCAAGTTCCGAGGGGGTACGAGCAGTACTTC	CASSQVPRGYEQYF
TRBV5-1	TRBJ2-6	-	-	15	TGCGCCAGCAGCTTGGACGGCTCTGGGGCCAACGTCCTGACTTTC	CASSLDGSGANVLTF
TRBV6-1	TRBJ2-7	-	-	14	TGTGCCAGCAGAAGAGGGGGAGCTGCCTACGAGCAGTACTTC	CASRRGGAAYEQYF
TRBV9	TRBJ1-4	-	once	16	TGTGCCAGCAGCGTAGCTGGGGGCAGGGTTAACGAAAAACTGTTTTTT	CASSVAGGRVNEKLFF
TRBV19	TRBJ1-2	TRBD1	-	16	TGTGCCAGTAGTAACGGATGGACAGGGGGCGCTGATGGCTACACCTTC	CASSNGWTGGADGYTF
TRBV28	TRBJ1-5	-	-	14	TGTGCCAGTTCGCAGGTGGAGTCGGGTCAGCCCCAGCATTTT	CASSQVESGQPQHF
TRBV6-7	TRBJ1-5	-	-	19	TGTGCCAGCAGCCCGGCCTTCGTGGGCTGGGGGAAGAGCAATCAGCCCCAGCATTTT	CASSPAFVGWGKSNQPQHF